The clone carrying this TCR beta chain came up many times. Its antigen is still unknown. These data are taken from a study of T cells in Graves' hyperthyroidism and ophthalmopathy. General study results and limits: The authors' 13 V-J model separated ophthalmopathy from stable hyperthyroidism.

Amplification targeted TCR beta CDR3 regions from RNA transcripts. Using the HTBI primer set, a first-round RT-PCR was run on the TCR CDR3. TCRdb passed the multiplex PCR reads through MiXCR, listing each CDR3 protein once. Of under 450,000 distinct CDR3 sequences listed, around 14% are singletons. This receptor was taken from a woman between 18 and 29 years old with Graves' hyperthyroidism. The specimen sequenced was blood.

The DNA of the CDR3 is TGTGCCAGCAGCGAGGGCCCTCAGGAGACCCAGTACTTC. Protein: CASSEGPQETQYF. The J gene is TRBJ2-5, the V gene TRBV7-9; D is perhaps TRBD2 (5 bases). V was cut by 5 bases and J by 5 bases, with 12 bases left in between. CDR1 and CDR2 from the germline V gene are SEHNR and FQNEAQ (reference sequence). The CDR3 covers 13 residues.